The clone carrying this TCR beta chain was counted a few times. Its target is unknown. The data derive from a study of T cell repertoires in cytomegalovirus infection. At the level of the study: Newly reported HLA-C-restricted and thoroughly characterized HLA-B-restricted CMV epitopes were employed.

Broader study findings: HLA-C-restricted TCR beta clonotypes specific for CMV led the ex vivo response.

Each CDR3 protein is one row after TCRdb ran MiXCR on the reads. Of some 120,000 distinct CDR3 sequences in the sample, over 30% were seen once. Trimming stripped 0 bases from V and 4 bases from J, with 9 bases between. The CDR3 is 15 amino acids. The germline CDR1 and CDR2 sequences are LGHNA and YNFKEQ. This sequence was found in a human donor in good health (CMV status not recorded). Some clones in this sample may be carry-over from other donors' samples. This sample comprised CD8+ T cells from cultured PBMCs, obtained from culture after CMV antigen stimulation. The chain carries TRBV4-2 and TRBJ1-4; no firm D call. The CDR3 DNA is TGTGCCAGCAGCCAAGACTGGCAGAGTAATGAAAAACTGTTTTTT. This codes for CASSQDWQSNEKLFF.